The sequence of this T cell receptor beta chain was determined in a study of blood T cell repertoires in COVID-19 (dated by TCRdb to the early 2020s). For the study in its entirety: Collaborator samples came from the United States, Italy and Spain and covered acute and convalescent phases of COVID-19. The prospective study material was composed of cDNA or gDNA derived from T cells, B-cell-depleted T cells, or PBMCs. Deeply sampled blood TCRbeta repertoires from subjects exposed to, actively infected with, or recovered from COVID-19 were included in the dataset. The repertoires were released in a freely available public database meant as a resource for research on the immune response to SARS-CoV-2. Samples came from the ongoing ImmuneRACE study (first 160 participants) plus 1,254 subjects from 6 global collaborators. Nearly every sample came with metadata listing a de-identified subject ID, COVID-19 status, age in years and sex. Where HLA class I and class II types were available, the types were taken from metadata supplied by the sample provider, not from assay-based typing. The full study reports these points: The quantity of clinical and demographic metadata differed by source and by participant and was supplied without curation.

Note on this clone: Its antigen is not yet known. Qualities for individual bases were not recorded, and no much larger clone is one base off.

From a lookup of the germline V gene (reference sequence), CDR1 and CDR2 are LNHDA and SQIVND. V and J are truncated by 3 bases and 7 bases respectively, leaving an intervening sequence of 9 bases. Spanning cysteine to phenylalanine, the CDR3 consists of 13 amino acids. Only the CDR3 portion is preserved as DNA: 39 bases, with reading frame beginning at the first base. Enrolling through a virtual design, the prospective study's participants ranged in age from roughly 18 to 89 years and lived across some 22 United States geographic areas. In the prospective study, cohorts were assigned on the basis of participant-reported clinical history obtained from a screening survey and a study questionnaire. For ImmuneRACE Cohort 3, a participant was defined as recovered based on two consecutive negative NP/OP PCR tests, clearance by a healthcare professional, or resolution of symptoms. In the prospective study, whole blood, serum and a nasopharyngeal or oropharyngeal swab were collected from each participant by mobile phlebotomists. Over a 2-month period, participants in the prospective study had the option of providing additional blood draws and questionnaires. Prospective study blood samples were shipped either frozen or at room temperature before DNA extraction.

TCRbeta CDR3 regions were amplified from genomic DNA using the immunoSEQ Assay, a bias-controlled multiplex PCR. Under the source paper's analysis protocol: Nucleated cell counts per sample were estimated from amplification of reference gene primers within the assay. To quantify the absolute abundance of each unique TCRbeta CDR3 rearrangement, sequence reads were collapsed and filtered. For each sample, productive Simpson clonality was calculated by taking the square root of Simpson's diversity index across productive rearrangements. This immuneACCESS table, as held by TCRdb, lists in-frame sequences with V and J called but not all clones. Of the missing ones, under half trace to an unresolved V gene in checked studies; the others have no known cause. V, J and clone size reflect that table, while D and trimming were determined from the DNA. The sample table records some 300,000 clones; 89% of these occur just once. The ten largest clones add up to around a tenth of the sample.

Material for sequencing was PBMCs or T cells enriched from blood (not recorded which). The sequence was collected from a woman aged 40 to 50 who had recovered from COVID-19. The sequence is built from TRBV19 and TRBJ2-2; a tentative D match to TRBD2 spans 6 bases. The CDR3 is CASSIGGIGELFF. The nucleotide sequence reads TGTGCCAGTAGTATTGGGGGGATCGGGGAGCTGTTTTTT.